Described below is a single TCR beta chain sequence and its context. These data come from a study of shared clonotypes between healthy human individuals. Germline-derived CDR1 and CDR2 are LNHDA and SQIVND (reference sequence). The CDR3 sequence is 13 residues long. The germline V and J ends were trimmed by 11 bases and 0 bases, with 11 bases remaining between them. Genomic DNA of every subset was divided equally among multiple immunoSEQ plates. The protocol was immunoSEQ multiplex PCR, while the TCRdb copy is restricted to in-frame clones and leaves out a portion. Among fewer than 2.5 million clones, approximately 93% were seen once, and the ten largest hold about 0.39%.

The V call is TRBV19, the J call TRBJ1-3; D is perhaps TRBD1 (5 bases). The sequenced material came from naive CD4+ T cells from PBMCs. Subset in this sample: CD45RA+ positively selected. The TCR originated in a man aged 18 to 30 in good health. Some clones in this sample may be carry-over from other donors' samples. In DNA, the CDR3 is TGTGCCGCAAGACAGCCCTCTGGAAACACCATATATTTT. It specifies CAARQPSGNTIYF.